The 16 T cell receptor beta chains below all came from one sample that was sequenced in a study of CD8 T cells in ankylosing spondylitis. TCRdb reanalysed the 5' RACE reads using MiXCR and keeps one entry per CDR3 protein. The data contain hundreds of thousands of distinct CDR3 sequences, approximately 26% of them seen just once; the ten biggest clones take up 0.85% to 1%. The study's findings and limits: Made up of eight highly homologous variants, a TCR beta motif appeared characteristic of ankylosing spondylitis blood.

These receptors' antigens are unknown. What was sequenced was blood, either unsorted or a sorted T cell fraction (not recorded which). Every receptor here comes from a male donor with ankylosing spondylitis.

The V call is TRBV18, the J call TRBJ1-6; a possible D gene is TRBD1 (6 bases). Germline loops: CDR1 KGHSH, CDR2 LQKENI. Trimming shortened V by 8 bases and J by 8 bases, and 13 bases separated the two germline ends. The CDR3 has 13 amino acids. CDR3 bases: TGTGCCAGCCAGCAACACAGGGATTCACCCCTCCACTTT. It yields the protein CASQQHRDSPLHF.

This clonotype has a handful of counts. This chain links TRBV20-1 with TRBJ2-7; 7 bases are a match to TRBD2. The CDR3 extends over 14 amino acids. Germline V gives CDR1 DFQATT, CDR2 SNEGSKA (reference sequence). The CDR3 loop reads CSRVAGDPLYEQYV. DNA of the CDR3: TGCAGCAGAGTAGCGGGTGATCCCCTCTACGAGCAGTACGTC.

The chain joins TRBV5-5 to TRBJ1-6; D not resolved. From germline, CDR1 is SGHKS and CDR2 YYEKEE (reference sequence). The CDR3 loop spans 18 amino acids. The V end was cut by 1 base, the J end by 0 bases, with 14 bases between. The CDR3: CASSLLRDLSSYNSPLHF. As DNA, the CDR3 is TGTGCCAGCAGCTTGTTACGAGACTTGAGCTCCTATAATTCACCCCTCCACTTT.

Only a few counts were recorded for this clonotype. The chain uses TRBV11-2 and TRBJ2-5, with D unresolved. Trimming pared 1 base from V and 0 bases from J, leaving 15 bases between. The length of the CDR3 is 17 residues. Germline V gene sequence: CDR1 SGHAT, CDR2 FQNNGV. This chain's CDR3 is CASSLGGSHLYQETQYF. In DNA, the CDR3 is TGTGCCAGCAGCTTAGGGGGTTCCCACTTGTACCAAGAGACCCAGTACTTC. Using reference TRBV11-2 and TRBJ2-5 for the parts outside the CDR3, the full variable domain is EAGVAQSPRYKIIEKRQSVAFWCNPISGHATLYWYQQILGQGPKLLIQFQNNGVVDDSQLPKDRFSAERLKGVDSTLKIQPAKLEDSAVYLCASSLGGSHLYQETQYFGPGTRLLVL.

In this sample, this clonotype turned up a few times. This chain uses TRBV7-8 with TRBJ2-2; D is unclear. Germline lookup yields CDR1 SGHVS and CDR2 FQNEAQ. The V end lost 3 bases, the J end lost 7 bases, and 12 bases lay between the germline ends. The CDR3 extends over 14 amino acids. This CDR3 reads CASSFLRFDGELFF. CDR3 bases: TGTGCCAGCAGCTTCCTAAGATTTGACGGGGAGCTGTTTTTT.

The chain's CDR3 is CASSRGQAFEKLFF. In nucleotides, the CDR3 is TGTGCCAGCAGCCGGGGACAGGCTTTCGAAAAACTGTTTTTT. V is TRBV12-3 or TRBV12-4 and J is TRBJ1-4; 8 nucleotides align to TRBD1. V lost 6 bases to trimming and J lost 8 bases; unmatched junction nucleotides: 8. The CDR3 consists of 14 residues.

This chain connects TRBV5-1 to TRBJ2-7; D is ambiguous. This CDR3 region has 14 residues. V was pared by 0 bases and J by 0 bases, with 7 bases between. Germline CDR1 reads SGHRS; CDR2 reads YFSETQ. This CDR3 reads CASSLVDNSYEQYF. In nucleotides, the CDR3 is TGCGCCAGCAGCTTGGTTGACAACTCCTACGAGCAGTACTTC.

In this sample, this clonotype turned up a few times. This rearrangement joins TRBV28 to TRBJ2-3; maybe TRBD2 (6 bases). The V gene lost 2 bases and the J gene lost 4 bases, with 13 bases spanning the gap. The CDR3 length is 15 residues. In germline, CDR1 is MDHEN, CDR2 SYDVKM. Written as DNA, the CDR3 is TGTGCCAGCAGTTTAATGGGACTCCTTCCAGATACGCAGTATTTT. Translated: CASSLMGLLPDTQYF.

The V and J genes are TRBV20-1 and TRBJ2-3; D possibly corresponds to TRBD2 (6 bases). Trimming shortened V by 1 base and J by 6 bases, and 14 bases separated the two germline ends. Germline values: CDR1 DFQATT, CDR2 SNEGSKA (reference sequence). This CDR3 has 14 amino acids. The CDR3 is CSARGDGRIDTQYF. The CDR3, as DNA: TGCAGTGCTAGAGGGGACGGGAGAATTGATACGCAGTATTTT.

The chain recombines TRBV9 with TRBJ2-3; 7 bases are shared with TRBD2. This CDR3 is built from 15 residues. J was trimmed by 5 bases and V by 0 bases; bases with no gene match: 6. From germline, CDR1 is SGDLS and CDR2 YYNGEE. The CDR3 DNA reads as TGTGCCAGCAGCGTAGGAGCGGGATTACAAGATACGCAGTATTTT. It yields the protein CASSVGAGLQDTQYF.

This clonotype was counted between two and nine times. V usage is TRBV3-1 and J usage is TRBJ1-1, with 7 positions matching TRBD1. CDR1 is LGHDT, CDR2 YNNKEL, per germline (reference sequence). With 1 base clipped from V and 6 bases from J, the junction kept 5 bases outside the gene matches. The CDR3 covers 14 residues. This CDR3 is CASSQVGQVAEAFF. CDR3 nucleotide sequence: TGTGCCAGCAGCCAAGTCGGACAGGTCGCTGAAGCTTTCTTT.

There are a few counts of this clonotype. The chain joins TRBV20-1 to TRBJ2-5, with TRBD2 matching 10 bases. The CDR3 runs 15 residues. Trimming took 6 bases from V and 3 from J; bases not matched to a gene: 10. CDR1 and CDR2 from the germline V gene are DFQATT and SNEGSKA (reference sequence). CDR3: CSAARLAGGKETQYF. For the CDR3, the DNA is TGCAGTGCAGCTCGACTAGCGGGCGGCAAAGAGACCCAGTACTTC.

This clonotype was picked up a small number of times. CDR3 sequence: CASSHIPGLAGAYNEQFF. CDR3 nucleotide sequence: TGTGCCAGCAGCCATATCCCGGGACTAGCGGGCGCCTACAATGAGCAGTTCTTC. This chain uses TRBV3-1 with TRBJ2-1, with 12 bases fitting TRBD2. Germline-derived CDR1 and CDR2 are LGHDT and YNNKEL (reference sequence). With 3 bases clipped from V and 2 bases from J, the junction kept 8 bases outside the gene matches. The CDR3 is 18 residues long.

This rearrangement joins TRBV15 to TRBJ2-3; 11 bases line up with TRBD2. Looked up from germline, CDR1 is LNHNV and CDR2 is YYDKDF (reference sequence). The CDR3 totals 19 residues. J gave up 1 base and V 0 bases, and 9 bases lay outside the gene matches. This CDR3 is CATSRDLASGRIGTDTQYF. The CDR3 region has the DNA TGTGCCACCAGCAGAGATTTGGCTAGCGGGAGGATTGGCACAGATACGCAGTATTTT.

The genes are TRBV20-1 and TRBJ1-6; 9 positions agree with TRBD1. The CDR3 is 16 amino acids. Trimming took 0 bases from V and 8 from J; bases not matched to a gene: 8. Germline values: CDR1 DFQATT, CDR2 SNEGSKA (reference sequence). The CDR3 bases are TGCAGTGCTAGAGATTGGGACAGGGTAAAGGATTCACCCCTCCACTTT. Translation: CSARDWDRVKDSPLHF.

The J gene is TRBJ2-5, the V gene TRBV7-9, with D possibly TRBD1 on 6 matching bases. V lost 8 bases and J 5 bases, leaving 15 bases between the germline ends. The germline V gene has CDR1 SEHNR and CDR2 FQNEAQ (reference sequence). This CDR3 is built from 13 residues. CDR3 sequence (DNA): TGTGCCAGCTTAAGGGGGTTAGCCGAGACCCAGTACTTC. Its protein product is CASLRGLAETQYF.